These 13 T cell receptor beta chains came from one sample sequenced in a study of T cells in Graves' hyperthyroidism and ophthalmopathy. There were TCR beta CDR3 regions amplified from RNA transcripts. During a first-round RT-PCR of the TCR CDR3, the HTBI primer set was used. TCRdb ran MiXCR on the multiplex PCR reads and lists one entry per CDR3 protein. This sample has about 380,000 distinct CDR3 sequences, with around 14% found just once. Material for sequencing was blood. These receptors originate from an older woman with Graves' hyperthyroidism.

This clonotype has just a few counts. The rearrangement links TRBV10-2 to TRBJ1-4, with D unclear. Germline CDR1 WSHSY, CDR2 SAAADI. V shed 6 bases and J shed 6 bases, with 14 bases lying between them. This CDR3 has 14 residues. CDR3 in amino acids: CASRETGGHEKLFF. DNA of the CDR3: TGCGCCAGCAGGGAGACTGGAGGACATGAAAAACTGTTTTTT.

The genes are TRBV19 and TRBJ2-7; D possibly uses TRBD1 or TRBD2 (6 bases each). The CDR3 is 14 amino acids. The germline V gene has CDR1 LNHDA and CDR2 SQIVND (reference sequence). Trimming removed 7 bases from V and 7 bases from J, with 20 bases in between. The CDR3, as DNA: TGTGCCAGTACCGACGGTACGGGGGCGGAGGAGCAGTACTTC. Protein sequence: CASTDGTGAEEQYF.

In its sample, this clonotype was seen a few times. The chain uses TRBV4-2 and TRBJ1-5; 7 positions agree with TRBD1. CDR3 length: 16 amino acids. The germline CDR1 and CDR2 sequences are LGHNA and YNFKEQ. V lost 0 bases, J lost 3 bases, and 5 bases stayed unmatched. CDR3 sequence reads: CASSQDRGQFNQPQHF. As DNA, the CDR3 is TGTGCCAGCAGCCAAGATAGGGGGCAGTTCAATCAGCCCCAGCATTTT.

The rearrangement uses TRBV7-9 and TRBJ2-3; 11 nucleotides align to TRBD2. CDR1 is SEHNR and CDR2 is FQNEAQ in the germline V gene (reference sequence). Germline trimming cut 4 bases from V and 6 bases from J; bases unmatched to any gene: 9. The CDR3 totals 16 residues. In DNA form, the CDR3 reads TGTGCCAGCAGCTCCCTTAGCGGGAGGGCCTTGGATACGCAGTATTTT. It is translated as CASSSLSGRALDTQYF.

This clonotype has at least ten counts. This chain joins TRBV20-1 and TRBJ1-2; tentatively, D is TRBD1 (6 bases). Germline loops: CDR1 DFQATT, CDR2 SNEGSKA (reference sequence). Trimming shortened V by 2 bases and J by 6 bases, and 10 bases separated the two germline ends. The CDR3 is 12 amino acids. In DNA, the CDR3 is TGCAGTGCTAGATCAGGGGCGCATGGCTACACCTTC. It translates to CSARSGAHGYTF.

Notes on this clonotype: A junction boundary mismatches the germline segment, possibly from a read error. The CDR3 here is CASSQDPLEQCF. The CDR3 DNA follows: TGTGCCAGCAGCCAAGACCCGTTGGAGCAGTGCTTC. V is TRBV28 and J is TRBJ2-1, with D unresolved. Germline CDR1 and CDR2: MDHEN and SYDVKM. The CDR3 length is 12 residues.

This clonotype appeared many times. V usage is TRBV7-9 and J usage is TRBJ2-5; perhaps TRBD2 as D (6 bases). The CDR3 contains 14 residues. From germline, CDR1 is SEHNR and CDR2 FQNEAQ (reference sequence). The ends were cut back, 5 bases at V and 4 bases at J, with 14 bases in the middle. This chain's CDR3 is CASSRTGRTETQYF. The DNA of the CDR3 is TGTGCCAGCAGCCGGACCGGGAGAACAGAGACCCAGTACTTC.

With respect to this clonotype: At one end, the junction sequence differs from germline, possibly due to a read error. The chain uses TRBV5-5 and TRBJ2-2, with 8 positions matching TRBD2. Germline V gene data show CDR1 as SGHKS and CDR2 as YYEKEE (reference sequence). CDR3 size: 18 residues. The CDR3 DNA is TGTGCCAGCAGCTTGGGACCCCTACCGGGAGGGATCACCGGGAAGCTGTTTTTT. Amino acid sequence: CASSLGPLPGGITGKLFF. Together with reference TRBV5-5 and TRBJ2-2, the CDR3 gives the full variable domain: DAGVTQSPTHLIKTRGQQVTLRCSPISGHKSVSWYQQVLGQGPQFIFQYYEKEERGRGNFPDRFSARQFPNYSSELNVNALLLGDSALYLCASSLGPLPGGITGKLFFGEGSRLTVL.

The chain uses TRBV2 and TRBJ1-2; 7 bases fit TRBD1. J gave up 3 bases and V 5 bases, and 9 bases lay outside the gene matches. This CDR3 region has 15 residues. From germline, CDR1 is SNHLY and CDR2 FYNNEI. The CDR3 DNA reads TGTGCCAGCAGTTTTGCCCGCACAGGGGACTATGGCTACACCTTC. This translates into CASSFARTGDYGYTF.

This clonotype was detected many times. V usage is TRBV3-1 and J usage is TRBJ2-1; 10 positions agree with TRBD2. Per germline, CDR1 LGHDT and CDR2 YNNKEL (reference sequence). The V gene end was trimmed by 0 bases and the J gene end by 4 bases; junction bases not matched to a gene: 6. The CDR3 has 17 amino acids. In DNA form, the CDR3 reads TGTGCCAGCAGCCAAGAGAGGACTAGCGGCCTATACAATGAGCAGTTCTTC. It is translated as CASSQERTSGLYNEQFF.

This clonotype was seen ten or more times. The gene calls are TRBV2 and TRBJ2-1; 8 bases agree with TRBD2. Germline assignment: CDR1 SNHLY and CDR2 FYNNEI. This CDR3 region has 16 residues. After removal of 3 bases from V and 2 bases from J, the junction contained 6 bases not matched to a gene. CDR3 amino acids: CASSEGGSGAYNEQFF. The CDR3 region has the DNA TGTGCCAGCAGTGAGGGGGGTAGCGGGGCCTACAATGAGCAGTTCTTC.

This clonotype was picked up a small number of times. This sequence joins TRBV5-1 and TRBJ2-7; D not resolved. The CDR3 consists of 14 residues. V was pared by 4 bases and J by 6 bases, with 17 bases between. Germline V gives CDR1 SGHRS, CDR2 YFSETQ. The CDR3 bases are TGCGCCAGCAGCCCCGGGCAGGCCTCCCTCGAGCAGTACTTC. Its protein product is CASSPGQASLEQYF.

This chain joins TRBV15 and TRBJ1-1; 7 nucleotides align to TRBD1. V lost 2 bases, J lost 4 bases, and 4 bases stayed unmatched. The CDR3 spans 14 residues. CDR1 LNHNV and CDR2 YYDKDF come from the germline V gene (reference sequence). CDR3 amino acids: CATSRKGAGTEAFF. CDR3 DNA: TGTGCCACCAGCAGAAAGGGGGCAGGCACTGAAGCTTTCTTT.